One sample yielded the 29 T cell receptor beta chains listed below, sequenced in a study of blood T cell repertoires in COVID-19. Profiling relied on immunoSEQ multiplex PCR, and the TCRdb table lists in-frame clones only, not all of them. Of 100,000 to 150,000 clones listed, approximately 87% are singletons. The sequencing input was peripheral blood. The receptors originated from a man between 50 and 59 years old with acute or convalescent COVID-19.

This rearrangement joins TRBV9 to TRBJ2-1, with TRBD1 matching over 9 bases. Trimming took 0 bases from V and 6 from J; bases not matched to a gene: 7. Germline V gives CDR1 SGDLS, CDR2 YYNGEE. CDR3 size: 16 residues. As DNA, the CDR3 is TGTGCCAGCAGCGTAGGGGACAGGGCGTCGGGCAATGAGCAGTTCTTC. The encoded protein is CASSVGDRASGNEQFF.

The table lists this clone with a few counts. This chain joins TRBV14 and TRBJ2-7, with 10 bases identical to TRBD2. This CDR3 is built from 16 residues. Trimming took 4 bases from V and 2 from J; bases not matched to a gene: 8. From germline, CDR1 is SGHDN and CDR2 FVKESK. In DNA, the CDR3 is TGTGCCAGCAGCCTAGCGGGAGGACTGTCGGCCTACGAGCAGTACTTC. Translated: CASSLAGGLSAYEQYF.

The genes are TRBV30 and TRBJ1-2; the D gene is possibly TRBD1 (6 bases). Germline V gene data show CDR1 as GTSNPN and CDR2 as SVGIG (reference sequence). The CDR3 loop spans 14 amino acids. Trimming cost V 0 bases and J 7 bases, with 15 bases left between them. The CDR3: CAWSVQGPLAGYTF. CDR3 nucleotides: TGTGCCTGGAGTGTACAGGGCCCATTAGCTGGCTACACCTTC. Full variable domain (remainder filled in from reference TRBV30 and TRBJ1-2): SQTIHQWPATLVQPVGSPLSLECTVEGTSNPNLYWYRQAAGRGLQLLFYSVGIGQISSEVPQNLSASRPQDRQFILSSKKLLLSDSGFYLCAWSVQGPLAGYTFGSGTRLTVV.

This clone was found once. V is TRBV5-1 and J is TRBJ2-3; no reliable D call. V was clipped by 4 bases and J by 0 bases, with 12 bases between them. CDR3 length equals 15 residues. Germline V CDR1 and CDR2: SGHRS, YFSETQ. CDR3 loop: CASSRGGTSTDTQYF. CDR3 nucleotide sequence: TGCGCCAGCAGCCGTGGCGGAACTAGCACAGATACGCAGTATTTT.

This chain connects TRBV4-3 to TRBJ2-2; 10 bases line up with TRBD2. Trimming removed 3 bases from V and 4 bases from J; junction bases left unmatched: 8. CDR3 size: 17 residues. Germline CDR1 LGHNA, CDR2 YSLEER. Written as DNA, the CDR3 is TGCGCCAGCAGCCAGACTCTAGCGGGAGACCTCACCGGGGAGCTGTTTTTT. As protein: CASSQTLAGDLTGELFF.

The CDR3 protein is CASSLSIPSGYNEQFF. In DNA, the CDR3 is TGTGCCAGCAGTTTGAGTATCCCTAGCGGGTACAATGAGCAGTTCTTC. V is TRBV27 and J is TRBJ2-1; 8 bases match TRBD2. Trimming at V came to 3 bases and at J to 4 bases, leaving 8 bases not matched to a gene. Germline V gene data show CDR1 as MNHEY and CDR2 as SMNVEV (reference sequence). This CDR3 is built from 16 residues.

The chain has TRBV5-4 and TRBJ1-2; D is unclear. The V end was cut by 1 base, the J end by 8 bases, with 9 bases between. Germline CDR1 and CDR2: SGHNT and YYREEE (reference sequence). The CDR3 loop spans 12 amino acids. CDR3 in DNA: TGTGCCAGCAGCTTGCCCTCGGGGGGCTACACCTTC. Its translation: CASSLPSGGYTF.

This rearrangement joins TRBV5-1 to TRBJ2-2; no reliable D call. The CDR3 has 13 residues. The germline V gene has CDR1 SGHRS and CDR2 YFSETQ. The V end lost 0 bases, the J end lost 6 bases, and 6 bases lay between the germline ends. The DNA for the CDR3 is TGCGCCAGCAGCTTGGCTGCGCCCGGGGAGCTGTTTTTT. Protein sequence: CASSLAAPGELFF.

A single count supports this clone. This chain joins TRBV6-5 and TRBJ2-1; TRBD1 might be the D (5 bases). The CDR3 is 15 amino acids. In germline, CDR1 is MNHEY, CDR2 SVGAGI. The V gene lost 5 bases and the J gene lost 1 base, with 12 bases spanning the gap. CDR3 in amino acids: CASSRTGLSYNEQFF. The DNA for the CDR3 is TGTGCCAGCAGTCGAACAGGCCTATCCTACAATGAGCAGTTCTTC.

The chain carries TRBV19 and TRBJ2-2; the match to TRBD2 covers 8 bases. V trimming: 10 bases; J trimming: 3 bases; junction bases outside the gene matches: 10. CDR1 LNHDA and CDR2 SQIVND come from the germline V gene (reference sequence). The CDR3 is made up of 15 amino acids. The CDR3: CAKVGCGGYTGELFF. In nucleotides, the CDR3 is TGTGCCAAAGTCGGCTGCGGGGGGTACACCGGGGAGCTGTTTTTT.

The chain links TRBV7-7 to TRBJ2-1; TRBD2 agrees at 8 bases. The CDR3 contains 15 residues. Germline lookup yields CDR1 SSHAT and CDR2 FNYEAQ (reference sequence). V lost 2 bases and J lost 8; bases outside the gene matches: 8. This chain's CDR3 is CASSLRGTRGDEQFF. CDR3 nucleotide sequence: TGTGCCAGCAGCTTACGCGGGACTAGAGGGGATGAGCAGTTCTTC. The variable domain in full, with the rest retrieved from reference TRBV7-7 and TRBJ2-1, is GAGVSQSPRYKVTKRGQDVTLRCDPISSHATLYWYQQALGQGPEFLTYFNYEAQPDKSGLPSDRFSAERPEGSISTLTIQRTEQRDSAMYRCASSLRGTRGDEQFFGPGTRLTVL.

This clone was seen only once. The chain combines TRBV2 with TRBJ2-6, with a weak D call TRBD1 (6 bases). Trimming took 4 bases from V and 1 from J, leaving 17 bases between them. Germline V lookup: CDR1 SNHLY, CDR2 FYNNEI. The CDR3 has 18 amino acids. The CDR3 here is CASSGGRGKFSGANVLTF. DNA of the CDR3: TGTGCCAGCAGTGGCGGCAGGGGTAAATTTTCTGGGGCCAACGTCCTGACTTTC.

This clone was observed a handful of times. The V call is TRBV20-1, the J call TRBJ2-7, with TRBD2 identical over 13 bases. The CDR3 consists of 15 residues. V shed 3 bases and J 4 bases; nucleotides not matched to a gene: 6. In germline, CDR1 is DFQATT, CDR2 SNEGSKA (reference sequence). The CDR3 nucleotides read TGCAGTGCTAGTCCCGGGACTAGCGGGAAATACGAGCAGTACTTC. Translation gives CSASPGTSGKYEQYF.

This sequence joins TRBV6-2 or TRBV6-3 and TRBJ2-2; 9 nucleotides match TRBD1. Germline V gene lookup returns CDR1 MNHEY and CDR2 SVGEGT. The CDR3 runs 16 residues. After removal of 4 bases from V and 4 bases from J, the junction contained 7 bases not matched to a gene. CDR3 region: CASSWGTGLGTGELFF. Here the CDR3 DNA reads TGTGCCAGCAGTTGGGGGACAGGGCTAGGCACCGGGGAGCTGTTTTTT.

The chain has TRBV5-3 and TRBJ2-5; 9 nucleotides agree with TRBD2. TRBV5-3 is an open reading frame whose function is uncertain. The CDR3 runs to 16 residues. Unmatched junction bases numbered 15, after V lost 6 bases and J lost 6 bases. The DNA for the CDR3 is TGTGCCAGAACCAAGGCGGCTAGCGGGATCGAGAAGACCCAGTACTTC. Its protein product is CARTKAASGIEKTQYF.

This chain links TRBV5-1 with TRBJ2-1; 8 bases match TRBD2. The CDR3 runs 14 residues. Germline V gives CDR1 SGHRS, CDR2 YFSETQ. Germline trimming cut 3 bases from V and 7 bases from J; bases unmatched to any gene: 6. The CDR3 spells CASSSQRERNEQFF. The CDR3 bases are TGCGCCAGCAGCTCCCAGCGGGAGAGAAATGAGCAGTTCTTC.

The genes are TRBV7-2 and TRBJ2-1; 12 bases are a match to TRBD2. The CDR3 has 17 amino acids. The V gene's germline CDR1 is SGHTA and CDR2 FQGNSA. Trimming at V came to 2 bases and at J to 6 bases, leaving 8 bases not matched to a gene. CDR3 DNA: TGTGCCAGCAGCTTATCGCTAGCGGGAGGGTATTCCAATGAGCAGTTCTTC. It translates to CASSLSLAGGYSNEQFF.

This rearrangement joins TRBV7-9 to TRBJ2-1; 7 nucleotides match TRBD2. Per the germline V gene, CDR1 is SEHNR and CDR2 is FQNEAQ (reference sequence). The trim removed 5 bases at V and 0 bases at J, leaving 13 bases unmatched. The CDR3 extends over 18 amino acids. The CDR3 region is CASSPSGGGPSSYNEQFF. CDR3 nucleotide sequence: TGTGCCAGCAGCCCTTCGGGGGGAGGGCCGAGCTCCTACAATGAGCAGTTCTTC.

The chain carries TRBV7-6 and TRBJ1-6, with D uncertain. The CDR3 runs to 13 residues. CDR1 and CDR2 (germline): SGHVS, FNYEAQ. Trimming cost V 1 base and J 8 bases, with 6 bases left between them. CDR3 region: CASSLGEDSPLHF. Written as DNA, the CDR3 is TGTGCCAGCAGCTTAGGTGAGGATTCACCCCTCCACTTT.

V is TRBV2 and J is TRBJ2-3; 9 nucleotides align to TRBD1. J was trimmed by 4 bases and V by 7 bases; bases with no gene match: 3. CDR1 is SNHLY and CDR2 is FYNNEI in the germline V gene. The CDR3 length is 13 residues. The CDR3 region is CASIRQGADTQYF. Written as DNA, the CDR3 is TGTGCCAGCATCAGACAGGGGGCAGATACGCAGTATTTT. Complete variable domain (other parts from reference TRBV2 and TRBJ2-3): EPEVTQTPSHQVTQMGQEVILRCVPISNHLYFYWYRQILGQKVEFLVSFYNNEISEKSEIFDDQFSVERPDGSNFTLKIRSTKLEDSAMYFCASIRQGADTQYFGPGTRLTVL.

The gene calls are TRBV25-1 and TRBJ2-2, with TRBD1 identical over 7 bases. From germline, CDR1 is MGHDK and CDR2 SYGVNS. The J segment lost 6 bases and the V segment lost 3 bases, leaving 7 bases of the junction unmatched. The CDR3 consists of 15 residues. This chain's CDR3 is CASSDSDRDAGELFF. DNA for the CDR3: TGTGCCAGCAGTGATAGTGACAGGGACGCCGGGGAGCTGTTTTTT. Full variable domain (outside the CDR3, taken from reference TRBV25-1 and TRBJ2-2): EADIYQTPRYLVIGTGKKITLECSQTMGHDKMYWYQQDPGMELHLIHYSYGVNSTEKGDLSSESTVSRIRTEHFPLTLESARPSHTSQYLCASSDSDRDAGELFFGEGSRLTVL.

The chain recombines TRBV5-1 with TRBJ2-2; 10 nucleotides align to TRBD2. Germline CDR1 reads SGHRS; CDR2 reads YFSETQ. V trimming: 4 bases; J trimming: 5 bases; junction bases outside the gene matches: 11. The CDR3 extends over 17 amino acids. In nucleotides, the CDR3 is TGCGCCAGCAGCGGGAATCTAGCGGGAGCTTCGACCGGGGAGCTGTTTTTT. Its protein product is CASSGNLAGASTGELFF.

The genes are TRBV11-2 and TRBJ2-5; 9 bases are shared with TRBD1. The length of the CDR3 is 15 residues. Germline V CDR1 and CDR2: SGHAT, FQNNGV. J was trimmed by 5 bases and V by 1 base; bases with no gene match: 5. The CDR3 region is CASSLGDRDSETQYF. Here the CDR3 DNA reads TGTGCCAGCAGCTTAGGGGACAGGGACAGCGAGACCCAGTACTTC.

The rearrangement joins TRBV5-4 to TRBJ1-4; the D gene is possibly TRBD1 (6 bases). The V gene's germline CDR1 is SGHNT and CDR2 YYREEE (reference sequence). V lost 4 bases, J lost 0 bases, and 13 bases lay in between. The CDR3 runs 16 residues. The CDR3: CASSITGLTTNEKLFF. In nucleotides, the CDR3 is TGTGCCAGCAGCATAACAGGGCTTACAACTAATGAAAAACTGTTTTTT.

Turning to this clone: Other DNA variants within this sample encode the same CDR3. The CDR3 reads CASSLGGRPQETQYF. The CDR3 DNA is TGCGCCAGCAGCTTGGGCGGGAGACCCCAAGAGACCCAGTACTTC. The V and J genes are TRBV5-1 and TRBJ2-5, with TRBD2 matching over 7 bases. V lost 0 bases and J lost 1; bases outside the gene matches: 3. Germline V lookup: CDR1 SGHRS, CDR2 YFSETQ. The CDR3 runs 15 residues. The whole variable domain, remainder taken from reference TRBV5-1 and TRBJ2-5, is KAGVTQTPRYLIKTRGQQVTLSCSPISGHRSVSWYQQTPGQGLQFLFEYFSETQRNKGNFPGRFSGRQFSNSRSEMNVSTLELGDSALYLCASSLGGRPQETQYFGPGTRLLVL.

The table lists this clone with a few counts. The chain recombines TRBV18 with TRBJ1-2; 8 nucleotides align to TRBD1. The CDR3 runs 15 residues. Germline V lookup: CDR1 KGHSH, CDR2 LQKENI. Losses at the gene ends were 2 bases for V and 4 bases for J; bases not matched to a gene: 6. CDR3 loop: CASSPGAGGGYGYTF. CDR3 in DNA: TGTGCCAGCTCACCAGGGGCAGGGGGCGGCTATGGCTACACCTTC. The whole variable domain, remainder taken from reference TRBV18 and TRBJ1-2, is NAGVMQNPRHLVRRRGQEARLRCSPMKGHSHVYWYRQLPEEGLKFMVYLQKENIIDESGMPKERFSAEFPKEGPSILRIQQVVRGDSAAYFCASSPGAGGGYGYTFGSGTRLTVV.

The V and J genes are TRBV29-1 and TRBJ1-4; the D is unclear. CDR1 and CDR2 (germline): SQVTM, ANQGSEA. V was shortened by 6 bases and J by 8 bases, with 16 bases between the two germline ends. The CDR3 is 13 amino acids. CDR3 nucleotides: TGCAGCGTAGGAGCGGGTGTGGGGGAAAAACTGTTTTTT. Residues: CSVGAGVGEKLFF.

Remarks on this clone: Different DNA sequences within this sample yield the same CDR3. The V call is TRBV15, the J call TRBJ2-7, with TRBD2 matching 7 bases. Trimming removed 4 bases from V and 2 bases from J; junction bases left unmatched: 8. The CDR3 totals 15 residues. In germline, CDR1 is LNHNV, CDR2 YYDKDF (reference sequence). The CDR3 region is CATSIEAGATYEQYF. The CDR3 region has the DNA TGTGCCACCAGCATAGAGGCGGGAGCGACCTACGAGCAGTACTTC.

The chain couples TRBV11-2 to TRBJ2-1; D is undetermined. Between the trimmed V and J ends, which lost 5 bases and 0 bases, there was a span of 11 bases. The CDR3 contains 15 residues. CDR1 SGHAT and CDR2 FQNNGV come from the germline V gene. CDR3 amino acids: CASSRIISSYNEQFF. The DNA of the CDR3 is TGTGCCAGCAGCAGAATTATTAGCTCCTACAATGAGCAGTTCTTC.